One and the same sample provided the 10 T cell receptor beta chains below, sequenced in a study of glioma-infiltrating T cells. Amplification of TCR alpha and beta CDR3 regions from RNA used iRepertoire nested multiplex PCR. TCRdb reprocessed the multiplex PCR reads with MiXCR, giving one entry per CDR3 protein. The repertoire consists of about 110,000 distinct CDR3 sequences, with 20% to 25% occurring once and the leading ten covering approximately 35%. The source material was glioma tissue, nonneoplastic brain tissue, or PBMCs (not recorded which). These receptor sequences come from a human donor with low-grade glioma or glioblastoma, undergoing nonglioma brain surgery, or in good health (not recorded which).

V gene TRBV5-1 combines with J gene TRBJ1-2; 8 nucleotides align to TRBD1. Germline V lookup: CDR1 SGHRS, CDR2 YFSETQ. Trimming at V came to 3 bases and at J to 10 bases, leaving 14 bases not matched to a gene. The CDR3 consists of 15 residues. The DNA for the CDR3 is TGCGCCAGCAGCTCCCCCACCGGGACAGGCGGATACTACACCTTC. As protein: CASSSPTGTGGYYTF.

This clonotype has at least ten counts. The chain recombines TRBV20-1 with TRBJ2-3, with 12 bases fitting TRBD2. The CDR3 totals 15 residues. J was trimmed by 8 bases and V by 3 bases; bases with no gene match: 9. Germline loops: CDR1 DFQATT, CDR2 SNEGSKA (reference sequence). As DNA, the CDR3 is TGCAGTGCTAGGGACCGACTAGCGGGAGTTGGTACGCAGTATTTT. Its protein is CSARDRLAGVGTQYF.

This clonotype appeared many times. This chain joins TRBV7-2 and TRBJ1-3, with D unclear. Germline CDR1 is SGHTA and CDR2 is FQGNSA. The V and J ends lost 4 bases and 0 bases respectively, with 10 bases between them. The CDR3 length is 15 residues. Here the CDR3 reads CASSSPGRSGNTIYF. CDR3 nucleotides: TGTGCCAGCAGCTCTCCAGGTCGCTCTGGAAACACCATATATTTT.

In its sample, this clonotype was seen many times. This rearrangement joins TRBV4-1 to TRBJ2-5, with TRBD2 identical over 7 bases. The CDR3 spans 16 residues. CDR1 and CDR2 (germline): MGHRA, YSYEKL. V dropped 3 bases and J dropped 3; count of bases not matched to a gene: 10. CDR3 sequence: CASSQGRDPWKETQYF. DNA of the CDR3: TGCGCCAGCAGCCAGGGGAGGGACCCTTGGAAAGAGACCCAGTACTTC.

A few counts support this clonotype. The chain couples TRBV30 to TRBJ2-1, with 11 bases fitting TRBD2. The CDR3 is 16 amino acids. From germline, CDR1 is GTSNPN and CDR2 SVGIG (reference sequence). The V and J ends lost 0 bases and 6 bases, in that order; junction bases with no gene match: 7. CDR3: CAWSVSTSGRGNEQFF. CDR3 in DNA: TGTGCCTGGAGTGTAAGTACTAGCGGGAGAGGCAATGAGCAGTTCTTC.

A remark on this clonotype: A much bigger clone sits one base away, suggesting this may be a read error. The chain combines TRBV10-3 with TRBJ2-3; D is ambiguous. The V gene lost 4 bases and the J gene lost 4 bases, with 9 bases spanning the gap. Germline loops: CDR1 ENHRY, CDR2 SYGVKD. This CDR3 is built from 13 residues. CDR3 in amino acids: CAISANNADTQYF. The CDR3 DNA reads as TGTGCCATCAGTGCCAATAACGCAGATACGCAGTATTTT.

This clonotype was counted many times. The V and J genes are TRBV20-1 and TRBJ2-5, with 8 bases fitting TRBD1. Germline CDR1 DFQATT, CDR2 SNEGSKA (reference sequence). V gave up 4 bases and J gave up 3 bases; unmatched junction bases: 13. The CDR3 is made up of 16 amino acids. CDR3 protein: CSATQLDRAWEETQYF. The CDR3 DNA follows: TGCAGTGCTACACAGTTGGACAGGGCATGGGAAGAGACCCAGTACTTC.

This clonotype was detected ten times or more. The chain has TRBV12-3 or TRBV12-4 and TRBJ1-1; D uncertain. V shed 8 bases and J shed 0 bases, with 13 bases lying between them. The CDR3 is made up of 14 amino acids. CDR3 amino acids: CASSPEGMNTEAFF. In nucleotides, the CDR3 is TGTGCCAGCTCCCCGGAGGGAATGAACACTGAAGCTTTCTTT.

Of note for this clonotype: A much larger clone differs by one base, so this may be a read error. The chain uses TRBV4-3 and TRBJ2-5; D is perhaps TRBD1 or TRBD2 (6 bases each). Germline loops: CDR1 LGHNA, CDR2 YSLEER. The CDR3 has 14 residues. The CDR3 nucleotides are TGCGCCAGCAGCCCCCAGGAGAGGGGGGAGACCCAGCACTTC. It encodes CASSPQERGETQHF.

V usage is TRBV6-2 or TRBV6-3 and J usage is TRBJ2-5, with 11 bases identical to TRBD1. Germline V gives CDR1 MNHEY, CDR2 SVGEGT. The CDR3 spans 14 residues. Trimming at V came to 4 bases and at J to 6 bases, leaving 4 bases not matched to a gene. CDR3 DNA sequence: TGTGCCAGCAGTTGGACAGGGGGCATAAAGACCCAGTACTTC. This codes for CASSWTGGIKTQYF.